This TCR beta chain was documented in a study of blood T cell repertoires in COVID-19. Study-wide context: The United States, Italy and Spain supplied acute and convalescent COVID-19 samples.

There are a few counts of this clone. Sequencing was performed with immunoSEQ multiplex PCR; in TCRdb, only in-frame clones are kept and a portion is missing. The table has 95,000 to 150,000 clones, 69% seen once. The clonotype originates from a woman in her 70s with acute or convalescent COVID-19. The specimen sequenced was peripheral blood.

The CDR3 spells CASSFQTGELFF. In DNA, the CDR3 is TGTGCCAGCAGCTTTCAGACCGGGGAGCTGTTTTTT. The gene calls are TRBV7-9 and TRBJ2-2, with no clear D. The germline gives CDR1 SEHNR, CDR2 FQNEAQ (reference sequence). V gave up 3 bases and J gave up 5 bases, with 4 bases separating them. The CDR3 loop spans 12 amino acids.